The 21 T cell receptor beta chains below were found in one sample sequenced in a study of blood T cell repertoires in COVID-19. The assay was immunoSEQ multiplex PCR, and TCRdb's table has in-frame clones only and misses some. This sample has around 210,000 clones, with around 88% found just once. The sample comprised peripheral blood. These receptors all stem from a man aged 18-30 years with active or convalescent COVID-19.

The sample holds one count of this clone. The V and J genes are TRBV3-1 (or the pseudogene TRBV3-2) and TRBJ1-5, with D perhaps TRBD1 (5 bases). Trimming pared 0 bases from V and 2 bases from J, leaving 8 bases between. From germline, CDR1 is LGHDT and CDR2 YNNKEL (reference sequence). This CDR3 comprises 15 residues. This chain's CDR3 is CASSQDATGNQPQHF. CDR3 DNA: TGTGCCAGCAGCCAAGACGCGACAGGCAATCAGCCCCAGCATTTT.

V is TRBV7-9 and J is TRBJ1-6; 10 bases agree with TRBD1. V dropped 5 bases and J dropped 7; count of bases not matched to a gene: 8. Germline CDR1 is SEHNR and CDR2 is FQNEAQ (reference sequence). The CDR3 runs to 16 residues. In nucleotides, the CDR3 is TGTGCCAGCAGCCGTAGATTGGGACAGGGGAATTCACCCCTCCACTTT. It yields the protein CASSRRLGQGNSPLHF.

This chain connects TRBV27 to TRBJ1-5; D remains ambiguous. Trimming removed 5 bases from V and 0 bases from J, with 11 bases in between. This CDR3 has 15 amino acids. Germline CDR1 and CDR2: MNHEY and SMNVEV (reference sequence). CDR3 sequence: CASSPRGDSNQPQHF. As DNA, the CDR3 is TGTGCCAGCAGTCCACGTGGAGATAGCAATCAGCCCCAGCATTTT.

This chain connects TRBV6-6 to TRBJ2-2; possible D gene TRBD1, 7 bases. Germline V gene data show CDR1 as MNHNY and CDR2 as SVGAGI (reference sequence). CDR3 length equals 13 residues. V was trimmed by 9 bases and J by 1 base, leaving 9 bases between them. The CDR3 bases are TGTGCCAGTCAGGGGGGGAACACCGGGGAGCTGTTTTTT. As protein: CASQGGNTGELFF.

The CDR3 loop reads CATLTSGISTGELFF. The CDR3 bases are TGTGCCACGCTGACTAGCGGGATAAGTACCGGGGAGCTGTTTTTT. This chain connects TRBV10-3 to TRBJ2-2, with TRBD2 matching over 11 bases. Trimming removed 10 bases from V and 5 bases from J; junction bases left unmatched: 9. This CDR3 is built from 15 residues. CDR1 is ENHRY and CDR2 is SYGVKD in the germline V gene.

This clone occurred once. In DNA form, the CDR3 reads TGTGCCAGCAGCTTTAGCGGGATGAACACTGAAGCTTTCTTT. It translates to CASSFSGMNTEAFF. The rearrangement links TRBV7-2 to TRBJ1-1; no definite D call. The ends were cut back, 3 bases at V and 0 bases at J, with 8 bases in the middle. The germline V gene has CDR1 SGHTA and CDR2 FQGNSA. The CDR3 is 14 residues long.

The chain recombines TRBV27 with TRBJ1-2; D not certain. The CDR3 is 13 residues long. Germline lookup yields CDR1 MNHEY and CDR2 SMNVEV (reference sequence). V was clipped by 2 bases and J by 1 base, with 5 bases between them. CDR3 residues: CASSLRGNYGYTF. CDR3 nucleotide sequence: TGTGCCAGCAGTTTACGGGGTAACTATGGCTACACCTTC.

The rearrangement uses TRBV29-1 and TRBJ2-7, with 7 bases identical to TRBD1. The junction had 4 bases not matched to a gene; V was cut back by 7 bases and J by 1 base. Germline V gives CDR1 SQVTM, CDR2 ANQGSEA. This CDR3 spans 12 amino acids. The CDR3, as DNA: TGCAGCGCCGCGACAGGGTCCTACGAGCAGTACTTC. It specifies CSAATGSYEQYF.

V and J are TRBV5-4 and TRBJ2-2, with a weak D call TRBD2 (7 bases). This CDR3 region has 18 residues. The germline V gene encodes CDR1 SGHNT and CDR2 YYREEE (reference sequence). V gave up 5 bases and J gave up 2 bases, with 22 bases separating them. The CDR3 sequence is CASRGGGRLEFNTGELFF. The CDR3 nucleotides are TGTGCCAGCAGGGGGGGCGGGAGATTGGAGTTTAACACCGGGGAGCTGTTTTTT.

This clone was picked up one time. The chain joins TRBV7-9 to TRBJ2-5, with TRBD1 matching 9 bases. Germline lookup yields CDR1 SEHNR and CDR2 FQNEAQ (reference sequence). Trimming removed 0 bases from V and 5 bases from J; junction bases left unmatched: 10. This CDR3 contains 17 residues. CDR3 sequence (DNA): TGTGCCAGCAGCTTAGCAACAGGGGGCGGCGGCCGGGAGACCCAGTACTTC. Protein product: CASSLATGGGGRETQYF.

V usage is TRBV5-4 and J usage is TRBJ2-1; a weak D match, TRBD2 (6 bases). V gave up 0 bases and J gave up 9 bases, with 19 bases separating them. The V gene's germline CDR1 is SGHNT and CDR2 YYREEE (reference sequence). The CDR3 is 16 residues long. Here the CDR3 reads CASSLAGVRPGLEQFF. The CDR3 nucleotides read TGTGCCAGCAGCTTGGCGGGGGTCAGACCCGGCCTTGAGCAGTTCTTC. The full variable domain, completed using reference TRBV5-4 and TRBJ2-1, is ETGVTQSPTHLIKTRGQQVTLRCSSQSGHNTVSWYQQALGQGPQFIFQYYREEENGRGNFPPRFSGLQFPNYSSELNVNALELDDSALYLCASSLAGVRPGLEQFFGPGTRLTVL.

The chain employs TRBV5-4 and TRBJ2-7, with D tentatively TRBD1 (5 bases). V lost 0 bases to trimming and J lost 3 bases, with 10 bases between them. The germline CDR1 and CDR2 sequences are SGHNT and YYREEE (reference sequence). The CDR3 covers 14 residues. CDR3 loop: CASSLEVRDYEQYF. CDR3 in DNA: TGTGCCAGCAGCTTGGAAGTCAGGGACTACGAGCAGTACTTC.

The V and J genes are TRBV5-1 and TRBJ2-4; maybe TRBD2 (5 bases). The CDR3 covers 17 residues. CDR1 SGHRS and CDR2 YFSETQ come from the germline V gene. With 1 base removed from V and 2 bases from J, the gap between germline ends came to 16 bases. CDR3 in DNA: TGCGCCAGCAGCTTGCGACTTGAGGGTGGAACCAAAAACATTCAGTACTTC. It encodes CASSLRLEGGTKNIQYF.

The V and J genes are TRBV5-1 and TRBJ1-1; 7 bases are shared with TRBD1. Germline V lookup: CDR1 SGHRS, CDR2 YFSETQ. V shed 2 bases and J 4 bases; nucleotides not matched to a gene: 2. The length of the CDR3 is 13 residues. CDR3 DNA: TGCGCCAGCAGCTTCAGACAGGGCACTGAAGCTTTCTTT. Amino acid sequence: CASSFRQGTEAFF.

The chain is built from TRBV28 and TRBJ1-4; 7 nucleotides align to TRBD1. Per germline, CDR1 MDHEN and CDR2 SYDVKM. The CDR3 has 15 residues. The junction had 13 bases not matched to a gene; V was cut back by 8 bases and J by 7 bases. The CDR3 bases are TGTGCCAGCTCACTGCCGGGACAGCTATCTGAAAAACTGTTTTTT. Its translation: CASSLPGQLSEKLFF.

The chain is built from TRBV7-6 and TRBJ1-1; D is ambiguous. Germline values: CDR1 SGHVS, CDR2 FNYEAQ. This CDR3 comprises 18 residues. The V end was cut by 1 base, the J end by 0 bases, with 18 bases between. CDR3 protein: CASSLVWSEQSMNTEAFF. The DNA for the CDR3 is TGTGCCAGCAGCTTAGTATGGTCGGAACAGAGCATGAACACTGAAGCTTTCTTT.

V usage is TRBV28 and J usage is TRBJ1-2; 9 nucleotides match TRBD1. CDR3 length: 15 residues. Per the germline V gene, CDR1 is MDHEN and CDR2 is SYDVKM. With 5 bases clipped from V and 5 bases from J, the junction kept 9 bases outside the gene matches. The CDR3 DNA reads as TGTGCCAGCAGTGCCCCGGGACAGGGCGAGTATGGCTACACCTTC. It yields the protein CASSAPGQGEYGYTF.

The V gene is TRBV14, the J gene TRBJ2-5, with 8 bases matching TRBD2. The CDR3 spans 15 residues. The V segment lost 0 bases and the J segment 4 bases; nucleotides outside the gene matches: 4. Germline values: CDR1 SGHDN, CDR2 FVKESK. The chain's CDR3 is CASSQEIAGRETQYF. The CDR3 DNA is TGTGCCAGCAGCCAAGAGATAGCGGGAAGAGAGACCCAGTACTTC.

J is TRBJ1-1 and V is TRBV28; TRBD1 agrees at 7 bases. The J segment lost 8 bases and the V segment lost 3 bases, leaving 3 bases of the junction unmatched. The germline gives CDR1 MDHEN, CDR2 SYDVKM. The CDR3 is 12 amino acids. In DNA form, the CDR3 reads TGTGCCAGCAGTTTCGGGACAGCAGAAGCTTTCTTT. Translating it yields CASSFGTAEAFF.

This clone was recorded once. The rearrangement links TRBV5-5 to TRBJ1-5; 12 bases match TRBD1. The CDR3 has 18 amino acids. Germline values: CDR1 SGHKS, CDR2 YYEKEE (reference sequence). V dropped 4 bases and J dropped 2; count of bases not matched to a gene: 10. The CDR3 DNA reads TGTGCCAGCAGCCGAGGTGGGACAGGGGGCCGGGGCAATCAGCCCCAGCATTTT. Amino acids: CASSRGGTGGRGNQPQHF.

CDR3 loop: CASSSLAGGPIYEQYF. The CDR3 region has the DNA TGTGCCAGCAGTTCCCTAGCGGGAGGGCCTATATACGAGCAGTACTTC. The chain has TRBV27 and TRBJ2-7; 12 bases fit TRBD2. This CDR3 comprises 16 residues. The trim removed 4 bases at V and 4 bases at J, leaving 8 bases unmatched. Germline V gene data show CDR1 as MNHEY and CDR2 as SMNVEV (reference sequence).